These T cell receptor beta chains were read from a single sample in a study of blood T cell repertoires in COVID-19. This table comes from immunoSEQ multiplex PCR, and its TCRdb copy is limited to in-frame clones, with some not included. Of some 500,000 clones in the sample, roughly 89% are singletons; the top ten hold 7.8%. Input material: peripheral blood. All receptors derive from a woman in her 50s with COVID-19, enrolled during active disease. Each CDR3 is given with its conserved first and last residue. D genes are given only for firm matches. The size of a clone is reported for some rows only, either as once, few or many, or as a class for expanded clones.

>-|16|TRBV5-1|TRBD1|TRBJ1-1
TGCGCCAGCAGCGGACGGGACAGGGGCCTAAACACTGAAGCTTTCTTT
CASSGRDRGLNTEAFF
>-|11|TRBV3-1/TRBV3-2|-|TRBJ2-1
TGTGCCAGCAGCCAAGAGGCTGAGCAGTTCTTC
CASSQEAEQFF
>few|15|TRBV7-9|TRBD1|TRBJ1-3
TGTGCCAGCAGCTACAGGGGACTCTCTGGAAACACCATATATTTT
CASSYRGLSGNTIYF
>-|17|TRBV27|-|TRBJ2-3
TGTGCCAGCAGTTTAAGGCTCGGACGGACTCTCACAGATACGCAGTATTTT
CASSLRLGRTLTDTQYF
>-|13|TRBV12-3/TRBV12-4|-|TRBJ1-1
TGTGCCAGCAGTTTTTCAGGTTACACTGAAGCTTTCTTT
CASSFSGYTEAFF
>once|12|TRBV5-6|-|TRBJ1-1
TGTGCCAGCAGCTTTGAACTACTTGAAGCTTTCTTT
CASSFELLEAFF
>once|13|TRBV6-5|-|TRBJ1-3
TGTGCCAGCAGTTACTCCCTAGGGGGCACCATATATTTT
CASSYSLGGTIYF
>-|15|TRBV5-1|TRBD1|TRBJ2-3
TGCGCCAGCAGCTCACAGGGGGCTAGCACAGATACGCAGTATTTT
CASSSQGASTDTQYF
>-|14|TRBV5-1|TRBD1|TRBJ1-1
TGCGCCAGCAGCTGGGGACAGGTGAACACTGAAGCTTTCTTT
CASSWGQVNTEAFF
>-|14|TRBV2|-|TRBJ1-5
TGTGCCAGCACCCTCGGGGGGCTAAATCAGCCCCAGCATTTT
CASTLGGLNQPQHF
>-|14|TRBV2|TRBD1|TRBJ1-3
TGTGCCAGCAGAAACAGGGGAGCTGGAAACACCATATATTTT
CASRNRGAGNTIYF
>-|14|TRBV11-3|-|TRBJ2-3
TGTGCCAGCAGTTTGGGACTGAACACAGATACGCAGTATTTT
CASSLGLNTDTQYF
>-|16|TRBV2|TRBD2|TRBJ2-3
TGTGCCAGCAGTGGTCCTAGCGGGGGGGTACGAGGAGCGCAGTATTTT
CASSGPSGGVRGAQYF
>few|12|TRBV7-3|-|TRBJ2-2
TGTGCCAGCAGCTTCCAAACCGGGGAGCTGTTTTTT
CASSFQTGELFF
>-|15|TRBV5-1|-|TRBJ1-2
TGCGCCAGCAGCTTGGAATTGGGGGCCTTCTATGGCTACACCTTC
CASSLELGAFYGYTF
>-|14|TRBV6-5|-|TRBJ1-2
TGTGCCAGCAGTTACGATAGGGTTCAGGGTGGCTACACCTTC
CASSYDRVQGGYTF
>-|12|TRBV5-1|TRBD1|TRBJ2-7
TGCGCCAGCAGCCAGACAGGGGCCTGGCAGTACTTC
CASSQTGAWQYF
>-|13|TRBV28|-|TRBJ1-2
TGTGCCAGCAGCCTGCCCGGACTGTATGGCTACACCTTC
CASSLPGLYGYTF
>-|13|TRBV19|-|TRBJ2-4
TGTGCCAGTAGTATGGAGAGGAAAAACATTCAGTACTTC
CASSMERKNIQYF
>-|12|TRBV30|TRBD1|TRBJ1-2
TGTGCCTGGAGTGGGACAGGGAACGGCTACACCTTC
CAWSGTGNGYTF
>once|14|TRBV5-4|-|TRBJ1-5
TGTGCCAGCAGCTTGGGACAGAATGGTCAGCCCCAGCATTTT
CASSLGQNGQPQHF
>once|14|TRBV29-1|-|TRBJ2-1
TGCAGCGTTGGGGGGCAGGGTGTCTACAATGAGCAGTTCTTC
CSVGGQGVYNEQFF
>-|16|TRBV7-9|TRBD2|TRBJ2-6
TGTGCCCTAGGGGAGGGACCCTTCTCTGGGGCCAACGTCCTGACTTTC
CALGEGPFSGANVLTF
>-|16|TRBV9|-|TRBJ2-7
TGTGCCAGCAGCCCAGAGGCAGGGGAGAAGACCTACGAGCAGTACTTC
CASSPEAGEKTYEQYF
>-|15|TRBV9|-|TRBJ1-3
TGTGCCAGCAGCGTAGAGCCCGGGTTTGGAAACACCATATATTTT
CASSVEPGFGNTIYF
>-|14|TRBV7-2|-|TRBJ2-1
TGTGCCAGCAGCTTGGGGGCCGCTTGGAATGAGCAGTTCTTC
CASSLGAAWNEQFF
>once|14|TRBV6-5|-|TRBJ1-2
TGTGCCAGCAGTCTAAACAGGGTTGGCTATGGCTACACCTTC
CASSLNRVGYGYTF
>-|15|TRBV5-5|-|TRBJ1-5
TGTGCCAGCAGCCCGACCGGCGGAGAGAATCAGCCCCAGCATTTT
CASSPTGGENQPQHF
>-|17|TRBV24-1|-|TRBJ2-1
TGTGCCACCAGCAGCCCCAATAGCGGTAGCTCCTACAATGAGCAGTTCTTC
CATSSPNSGSSYNEQFF
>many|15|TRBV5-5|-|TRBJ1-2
TGTGCCAGCAGCTTGGACTGGGGCCTTAACTATGGCTACACCTTC
CASSLDWGLNYGYTF
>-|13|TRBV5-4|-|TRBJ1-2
TGTGCCAGCAGCTTGAACAGCCTGTATGGCTACACCTTC
CASSLNSLYGYTF
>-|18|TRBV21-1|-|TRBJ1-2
TGTGCCAGCAGCGCACTCTGGGACAGCCTCCCCGGGGGCTATGGCTACACCTTC
CASSALWDSLPGGYGYTF
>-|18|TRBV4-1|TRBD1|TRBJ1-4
TGCGCCAGCAGCCAAGTGGACAGGGGAGGGGCAACTAATGAAAAACTGTTTTTT
CASSQVDRGGATNEKLFF
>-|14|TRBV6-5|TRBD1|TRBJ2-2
TGTGCCAGCAGTCCCCGACAGGGGGCCGGGGAGCTGTTTTTT
CASSPRQGAGELFF